Below are 27 T cell receptor beta chains sequenced from a single sample in a study of OX40 agonist ivuxolimab in advanced cancers. The data were produced by immunoSEQ multiplex PCR, yet TCRdb's version contains in-frame clones alone and is incomplete. This sample has around 76,000 clones, with around 86% found just once. Sequencing was performed on CD4+ or CD8+ T cells sorted from blood, taken in a trial of the OX40 agonist ivuxolimab. These receptors were taken from an adult with an advanced solid tumor such as melanoma, head and neck, liver or kidney cancer.

The chain employs TRBV5-1 and TRBJ1-3, with a possible D match to TRBD1 (6 bases). The length of the CDR3 is 17 residues. The V gene lost 4 bases and the J gene lost 0 bases, with 17 bases spanning the gap. Germline loops: CDR1 SGHRS, CDR2 YFSETQ. CDR3 DNA: TGCGCCAGCAGCCCATTCGGGGGCCCCAGCTCTGGAAACACCATATATTTT. The encoded protein is CASSPFGGPSSGNTIYF. Based on the CDR3 plus reference TRBV5-1 and TRBJ1-3, the full variable domain is KAGVTQTPRYLIKTRGQQVTLSCSPISGHRSVSWYQQTPGQGLQFLFEYFSETQRNKGNFPGRFSGRQFSNSRSEMNVSTLELGDSALYLCASSPFGGPSSGNTIYFGEGSWLTVV.

The V gene is TRBV7-6, the J gene TRBJ1-1, with unresolved D. Trimming took 5 bases from V and 4 from J, leaving 17 bases between them. The germline gives CDR1 SGHVS, CDR2 FNYEAQ. The CDR3 runs to 15 residues. The CDR3 DNA follows: TGTGCCAGCAGCCCGATGTGGGCGAGCCTCACTGAAGCTTTCTTT. It translates to CASSPMWASLTEAFF.

The CDR3 here is CASSQDEQGNNQPQHF. CDR3 DNA: TGTGCCAGCAGCCAAGATGAACAGGGAAACAATCAGCCCCAGCATTTT. The chain joins TRBV4-2 to TRBJ1-5; maybe TRBD1 (6 bases). The CDR3 sequence is 16 residues long. V was cut by 0 bases and J by 3 bases, with 12 bases left in between. Germline CDR1 reads LGHNA; CDR2 reads YNFKEQ.

CDR3 residues: CASSLMRPSGRGETQYF. The CDR3 DNA reads TGTGCCAGCAGCTTAATGAGGCCTAGCGGGAGGGGAGAGACCCAGTACTTC. The V gene is TRBV7-3, the J gene TRBJ2-5, with TRBD2 identical over 12 bases. The V segment lost 1 base and the J segment 4 bases; nucleotides outside the gene matches: 7. The germline gives CDR1 SGHTA, CDR2 FQGTGA. This CDR3 is 17 amino acids long.

The chain couples TRBV11-3 to TRBJ1-1; D remains ambiguous. V was clipped by 0 bases and J by 8 bases, with 7 bases between them. Germline CDR1 is SGHNT and CDR2 is YENEEA. This CDR3 has 12 amino acids. Here the CDR3 DNA reads TGTGCCAGCAGCTTAGAGGGTGGCGAAGCTTTCTTT. This codes for CASSLEGGEAFF.

The genes are TRBV11-2 and TRBJ2-2; 8 bases match TRBD2. The germline gives CDR1 SGHAT, CDR2 FQNNGV. The CDR3 runs 15 residues. V dropped 4 bases and J dropped 1; count of bases not matched to a gene: 2. The CDR3 DNA is TGTGCCAGCAGCTCAGGGACTAGGAACACCGGGGAGCTGTTTTTT. Protein sequence: CASSSGTRNTGELFF.

The rearrangement joins TRBV30 to TRBJ1-2; D remains unclear. V lost 3 bases to trimming and J lost 2 bases, with 16 bases between them. CDR1 and CDR2 (germline): GTSNPN, SVGIG (reference sequence). The CDR3 contains 15 residues. The CDR3 sequence is CAWSEGLPLNYGYTF. CDR3 DNA: TGTGCCTGGAGCGAAGGCCTTCCTCTCAACTATGGCTACACCTTC.

The chain employs TRBV29-1 and TRBJ1-1, with TRBD1 identical over 8 bases. The germline V gene has CDR1 SQVTM and CDR2 ANQGSEA. The CDR3 has 13 amino acids. V shed 7 bases, J shed 4 bases, and the junction held 8 bases outside the gene matches. The CDR3 nucleotides are TGCAGCGCAACCAAAACAGGGGGCACTGAAGCTTTCTTT. Its translation is CSATKTGGTEAFF.

This clone was detected once. The V and J genes are TRBV14 and TRBJ1-2; D is perhaps TRBD1 (5 bases). This CDR3 spans 13 amino acids. Germline loops: CDR1 SGHDN, CDR2 FVKESK. Trimming shortened V by 4 bases and J by 6 bases, and 12 bases separated the two germline ends. CDR3 nucleotide sequence: TGTGCCAGCAGCCCCCGACCCAGGGATGGCTACACCTTC. Amino acids: CASSPRPRDGYTF.

The genes are TRBV5-6 and TRBJ1-2, with a tentative D call TRBD1 (6 bases). Per the germline V gene, CDR1 is SGHDT and CDR2 is YYEEEE. The CDR3 contains 15 residues. The V end was cut by 3 bases, the J end by 0 bases, with 12 bases between. This chain's CDR3 is CASSSGTLANYGYTF. Written as DNA, the CDR3 is TGTGCCAGCAGCTCCGGGACACTAGCTAACTATGGCTACACCTTC.

V is TRBV11-2 and J is TRBJ1-2; 9 nucleotides agree with TRBD1. CDR3 length: 14 amino acids. V was clipped by 5 bases and J by 8 bases; unmatched bases: 9. From germline, CDR1 is SGHAT and CDR2 FQNNGV. In DNA, the CDR3 is TGTGCCAGCAGCCCGGGACAGGGTGCCCGGGGCTACACCTTC. It encodes CASSPGQGARGYTF.

The chain employs TRBV30 and TRBJ2-7; 8 bases line up with TRBD1. This CDR3 region has 14 residues. Germline lookup yields CDR1 GTSNPN and CDR2 SVGIG (reference sequence). V lost 4 bases, J lost 1 base, and 6 bases stayed unmatched. The CDR3 bases are TGTGCCTGGATTAAAGGACAGGGTTCCTACGAGCAGTACTTC. It is translated as CAWIKGQGSYEQYF.

This clone was observed once. J is TRBJ2-3 and V is TRBV14; unclear D gene. CDR3 length: 12 residues. Germline V gene data show CDR1 as SGHDN and CDR2 as FVKESK. V lost 4 bases to trimming and J lost 4 bases, with 6 bases between them. In DNA form, the CDR3 reads TGTGCCAGCAGCCGGAGTGCAGATACGCAGTATTTT. Its protein is CASSRSADTQYF.

The genes are TRBV6-1 and TRBJ2-4; TRBD2 is a possible D gene (6 bases). The V end lost 3 bases, the J end lost 7 bases, and 22 bases lay between the germline ends. Germline V lookup: CDR1 MNHNS, CDR2 SASEGT. The CDR3 loop spans 17 amino acids. CDR3 in amino acids: CASSDPRDLLPTNIQYF. The CDR3 DNA reads as TGTGCCAGCAGTGACCCACGGGACTTGCTTCCTACCAACATTCAGTACTTC.

This chain joins TRBV7-9 and TRBJ2-7; D gene unclear. Per germline, CDR1 SEHNR and CDR2 FQNEAQ (reference sequence). The CDR3 runs to 14 residues. V lost 5 bases and J lost 4, with 15 bases in between. The CDR3 here is CASSLGLLSYEQYF. The CDR3 DNA reads TGTGCCAGCAGCCTCGGCCTCCTATCTTACGAGCAGTACTTC.

The chain recombines TRBV5-1 with TRBJ2-1; D may be TRBD2 (6 bases). Germline V gene data show CDR1 as SGHRS and CDR2 as YFSETQ. Trimming took off 0 bases at V and 6 bases at J, with 10 bases between the two ends. The CDR3 length is 14 residues. The CDR3: CASSLGDLANEQFF. The DNA of the CDR3 is TGCGCCAGCAGCTTGGGGGACTTAGCCAATGAGCAGTTCTTC.

V gene TRBV18 combines with J gene TRBJ2-7; D may match TRBD1 or TRBD2 (6 bases each). Germline V gene data show CDR1 as KGHSH and CDR2 as LQKENI. V was trimmed by 4 bases and J by 4 bases, leaving 17 bases between them. The CDR3 is made up of 15 amino acids. The CDR3 sequence: CASSLMTGRGYEQYF. The CDR3 DNA reads as TGTGCCAGCTCACTCATGACAGGCCGGGGGTACGAGCAGTACTTC.

V and J are TRBV9 and TRBJ1-4; D ambiguous. The V end lost 0 bases, the J end lost 5 bases, and 8 bases lay between the germline ends. Germline V CDR1 and CDR2: SGDLS, YYNGEE. CDR3 length: 14 amino acids. As DNA, the CDR3 is TGTGCCAGCAGCGTAGACAACGGCAATGAAAAACTGTTTTTT. This translates into CASSVDNGNEKLFF.

The CDR3 DNA is TGTGCCAGCAGCTTTTCACTAGCGGTTTCCTACAATGAGCAGTTCTTC. It encodes CASSFSLAVSYNEQFF. The genes are TRBV7-9 and TRBJ2-1, with 8 bases aligning to TRBD2. V was clipped by 3 bases and J by 1 base; unmatched bases: 5. This CDR3 has 16 residues. Per the germline V gene, CDR1 is SEHNR and CDR2 is FQNEAQ (reference sequence).

The chain recombines TRBV28 with TRBJ1-2; D unresolved. CDR3 size: 11 residues. V lost 4 bases and J 5 bases, leaving 5 bases between the germline ends. CDR1 and CDR2 from the germline V gene are MDHEN and SYDVKM. CDR3 residues: CASSWDYGYTF. CDR3 bases: TGTGCCAGCAGTTGGGATTATGGCTACACCTTC.

This clone was recorded once. The chain is built from TRBV6-5 and TRBJ2-7, with D perhaps given as TRBD1 or TRBD2 (5 bases each). CDR3 size: 15 residues. The V gene's germline CDR1 is MNHEY and CDR2 SVGAGI. Trimming left V 6 bases short and J 2 bases short, with 17 bases between. CDR3 bases: TGTGCCAGCAGCCCCAGTGGGGGTCTGCCCTACGAGCAGTACTTC. Translated: CASSPSGGLPYEQYF.

The genes are TRBV30 and TRBJ2-7; TRBD2 matches 7 bases. The CDR3 is 13 residues long. The V and J ends lost 2 bases and 4 bases, in that order; junction bases with no gene match: 5. Germline assignment: CDR1 GTSNPN and CDR2 SVGIG (reference sequence). The CDR3 DNA is TGTGCCTGGAGTAAGGGGAGGGAATACGAGCAGTACTTC. Its protein is CAWSKGREYEQYF.

The chain carries TRBV5-1 and TRBJ2-1; TRBD2 matches 11 bases. The germline CDR1 and CDR2 sequences are SGHRS and YFSETQ. Unmatched junction bases numbered 4, after V lost 0 bases and J lost 8 bases. The CDR3 has 15 amino acids. CDR3 sequence: CASSLALAGVYEQFF. In DNA, the CDR3 is TGCGCCAGCAGCTTGGCACTAGCGGGAGTCTATGAGCAGTTCTTC.

The chain uses TRBV9 and TRBJ2-1; 8 bases are a match to TRBD2. The CDR3 loop spans 17 amino acids. V shed 3 bases and J 5 bases; nucleotides not matched to a gene: 13. The germline CDR1 and CDR2 sequences are SGDLS and YYNGEE. The CDR3 region is CASSARGIAGRNNEQFF. DNA for the CDR3: TGTGCCAGCAGCGCGAGAGGTATAGCGGGAAGGAACAATGAGCAGTTCTTC.

This chain joins TRBV7-2 and TRBJ1-5; 7 nucleotides line up with TRBD1. Germline CDR1 SGHTA, CDR2 FQGNSA. The CDR3 contains 16 residues. V lost 2 bases, J lost 4 bases, and 8 bases stayed unmatched. CDR3 in amino acids: CASSLSGQDGNQPQHF. The DNA for the CDR3 is TGTGCCAGCAGCTTATCCGGACAGGATGGGAATCAGCCCCAGCATTTT. Combining the CDR3 with reference TRBV7-2 and TRBJ1-5 gives the whole variable domain GAGVSQSPSNKVTEKGKDVELRCDPISGHTALYWYRQSLGQGLEFLIYFQGNSAPDKSGLPSDRFSAERTGGSVSTLTIQRTQQEDSAVYLCASSLSGQDGNQPQHFGDGTRLSIL.

This clone has just a few counts. The J gene is TRBJ2-7, the V gene TRBV10-1; D is ambiguous. The V end lost 3 bases, the J end lost 5 bases, and 8 bases lay between the germline ends. CDR3 size: 12 residues. Germline loops: CDR1 WNHNN, CDR2 SYGVQD (reference sequence). The CDR3 spells CASSDGWNEQYF. In nucleotides, the CDR3 is TGCGCCAGCAGTGACGGGTGGAACGAGCAGTACTTC.

The J gene is TRBJ1-4, the V gene TRBV4-3; D remains ambiguous. The ends were cut back, 0 bases at V and 3 bases at J, with 14 bases in the middle. Germline V gene lookup returns CDR1 LGHNA and CDR2 YSLEER. The CDR3 runs 17 residues. CDR3 loop: CASSQEVVVSSNEKLFF. CDR3 in DNA: TGCGCCAGCAGCCAAGAGGTGGTGGTGTCGTCTAATGAAAAACTGTTTTTT.